This entry concerns a single T cell receptor beta chain. Its antigen remains unidentified. At one end, the junction sequence differs from germline, possibly due to a read error. The CDR3 has 15 amino acids. Per the germline V gene, CDR1 is MNHNS and CDR2 is SASEGT. These data belong to a study of cytomegalovirus exposure and HLA in healthy donors. Study-level results: The classifier reportedly diagnosed cytomegalovirus status with high specificity and sensitivity. The number of N-insertions in an Asian-associated ancestry cluster was reportedly below the roughly 670-donor mean in a later analysis.

60 Vbeta and 13 Jbeta primers were used in PCR. Generated by immunoSEQ multiplex PCR, the TCRdb table keeps only in-frame clones and is missing some. This table has over 100,000 clones, approximately 69% appearing once. Sequencing was done on a sample of PBMCs. This receptor was identified in a man aged 35 to 55 in good health and CMV-seropositive. This sequence joins TRBV6-1 and TRBJ1-5, with D possibly matching TRBD1 (5 bases). CDR3 protein: CAISDQGRTYQPQHF. The CDR3, as DNA: TGTGCCATCAGTGATCAGGGAAGGACATATCAGCCCCAGCATTTT.